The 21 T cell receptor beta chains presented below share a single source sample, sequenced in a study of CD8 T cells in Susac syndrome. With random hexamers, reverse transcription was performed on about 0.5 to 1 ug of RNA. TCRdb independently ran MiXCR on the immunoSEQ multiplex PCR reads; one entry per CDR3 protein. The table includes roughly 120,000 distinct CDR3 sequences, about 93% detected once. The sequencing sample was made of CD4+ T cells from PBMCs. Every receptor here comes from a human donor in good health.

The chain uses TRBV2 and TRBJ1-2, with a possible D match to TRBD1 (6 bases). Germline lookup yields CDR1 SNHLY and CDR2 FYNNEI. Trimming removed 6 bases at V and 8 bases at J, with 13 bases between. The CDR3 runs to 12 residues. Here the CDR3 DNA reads TGTGCCAGCAGGTACAGGGATTTGGGCTACACCTTC. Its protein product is CASRYRDLGYTF.

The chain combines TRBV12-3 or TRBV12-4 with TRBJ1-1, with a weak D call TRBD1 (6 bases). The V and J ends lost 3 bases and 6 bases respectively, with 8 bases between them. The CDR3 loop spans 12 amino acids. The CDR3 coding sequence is TGTGCCAGCAGTTTCGGGGGCGCTGAAGCTTTCTTT. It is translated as CASSFGGAEAFF.

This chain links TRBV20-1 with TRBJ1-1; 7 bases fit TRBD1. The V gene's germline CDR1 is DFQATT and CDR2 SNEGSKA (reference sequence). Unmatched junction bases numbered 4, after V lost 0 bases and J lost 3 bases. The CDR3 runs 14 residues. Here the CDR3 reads CSAREAGGDTEAFF. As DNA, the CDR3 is TGCAGTGCTAGAGAGGCAGGGGGTGACACTGAAGCTTTCTTT.

The CDR3 DNA reads TGTGCCAGCAGTAGTCCCGGGACTACCTACGAGCAGTACTTC. It specifies CASSSPGTTYEQYF. This rearrangement joins TRBV6-5 to TRBJ2-7; TRBD2 aligns across 7 bases. The CDR3 extends over 14 amino acids. The germline gives CDR1 MNHEY, CDR2 SVGAGI. The junction had 6 bases not matched to a gene; V was cut back by 5 bases and J by 2 bases.

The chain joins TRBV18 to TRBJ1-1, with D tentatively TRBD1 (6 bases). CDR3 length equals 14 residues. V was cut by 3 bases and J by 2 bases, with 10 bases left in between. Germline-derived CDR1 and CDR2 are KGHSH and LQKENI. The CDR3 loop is CASSPQGINTEAFF. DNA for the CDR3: TGTGCCAGCTCACCGCAGGGGATTAACACTGAAGCTTTCTTT.

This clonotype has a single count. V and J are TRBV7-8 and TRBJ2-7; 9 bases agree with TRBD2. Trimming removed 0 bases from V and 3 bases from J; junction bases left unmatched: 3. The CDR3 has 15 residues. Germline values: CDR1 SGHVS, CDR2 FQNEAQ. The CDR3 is CASSLAASGNYEQYF. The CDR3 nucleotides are TGTGCCAGCAGCTTAGCGGCTAGCGGGAACTACGAGCAGTACTTC.

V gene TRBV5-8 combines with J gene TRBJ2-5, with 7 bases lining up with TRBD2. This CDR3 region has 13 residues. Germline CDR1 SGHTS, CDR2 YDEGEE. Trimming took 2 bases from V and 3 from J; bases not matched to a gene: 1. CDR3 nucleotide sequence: TGTGCCAGCAGCTTTCGGGGGGAAGAGACCCAGTACTTC. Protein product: CASSFRGEETQYF. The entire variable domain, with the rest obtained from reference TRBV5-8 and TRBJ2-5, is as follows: EAGVTQSPTHLIKTRGQQATLRCSPISGHTSVYWYQQALGLGLQFLLWYDEGEERNRGNFPPRFSGRQFPNYSSELNVNALELEDSALYLCASSFRGEETQYFGPGTRLLVL.

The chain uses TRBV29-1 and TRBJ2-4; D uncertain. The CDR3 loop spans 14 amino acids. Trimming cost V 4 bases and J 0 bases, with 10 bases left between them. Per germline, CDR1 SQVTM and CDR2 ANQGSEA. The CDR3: CSVALRLAKNIQYF. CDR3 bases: TGCAGCGTTGCGTTAAGGCTAGCCAAAAACATTCAGTACTTC.

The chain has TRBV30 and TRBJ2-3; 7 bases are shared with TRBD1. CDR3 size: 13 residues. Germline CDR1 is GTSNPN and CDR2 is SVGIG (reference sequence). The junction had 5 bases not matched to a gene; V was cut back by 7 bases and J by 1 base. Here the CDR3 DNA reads TGTGCCTTTGGACAGGCCGGCACAGATACGCAGTATTTT. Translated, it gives CAFGQAGTDTQYF. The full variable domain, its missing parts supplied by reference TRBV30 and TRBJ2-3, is SQTIHQWPATLVQPVGSPLSLECTVEGTSNPNLYWYRQAAGRGLQLLFYSVGIGQISSEVPQNLSASRPQDRQFILSSKKLLLSDSGFYLCAFGQAGTDTQYFGPGTRLTVL.

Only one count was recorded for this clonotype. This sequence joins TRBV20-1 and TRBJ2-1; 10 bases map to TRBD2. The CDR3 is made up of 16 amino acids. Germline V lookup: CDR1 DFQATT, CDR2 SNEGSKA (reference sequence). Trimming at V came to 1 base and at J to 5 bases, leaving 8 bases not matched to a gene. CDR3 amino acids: CSARVYGTSADNEQFF. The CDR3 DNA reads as TGCAGTGCTAGAGTGTACGGGACTAGCGCGGACAATGAGCAGTTCTTC.

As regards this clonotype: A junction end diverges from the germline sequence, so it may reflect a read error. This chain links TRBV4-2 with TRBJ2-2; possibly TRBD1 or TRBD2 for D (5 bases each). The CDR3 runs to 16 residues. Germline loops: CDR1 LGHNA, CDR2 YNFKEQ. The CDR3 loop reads CATSTGTAANTGELFF. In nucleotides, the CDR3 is TGTGCCACCAGCACTGGGACGGCCGCGAACACCGGGGAGCTGTTTTTT.

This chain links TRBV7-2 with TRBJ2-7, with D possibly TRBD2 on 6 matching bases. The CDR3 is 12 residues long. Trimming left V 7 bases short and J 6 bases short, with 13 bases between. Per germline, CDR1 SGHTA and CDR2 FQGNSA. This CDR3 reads CASTTGVREQYF. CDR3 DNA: TGTGCCAGCACTACGGGAGTCCGCGAGCAGTACTTC.

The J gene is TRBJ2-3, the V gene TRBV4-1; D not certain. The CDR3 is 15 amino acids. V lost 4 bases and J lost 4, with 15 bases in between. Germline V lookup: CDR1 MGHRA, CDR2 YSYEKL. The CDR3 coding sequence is TGCGCCAGCAGCCCGATGACGGTGGGTGCAGATACGCAGTATTTT. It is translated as CASSPMTVGADTQYF.

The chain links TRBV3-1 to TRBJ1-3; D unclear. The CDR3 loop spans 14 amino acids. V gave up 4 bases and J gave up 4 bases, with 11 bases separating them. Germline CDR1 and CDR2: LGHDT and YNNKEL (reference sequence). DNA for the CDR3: TGTGCCAGCAGCCTCTCGGGCAAGGGAAACACCATATATTTT. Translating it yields CASSLSGKGNTIYF.

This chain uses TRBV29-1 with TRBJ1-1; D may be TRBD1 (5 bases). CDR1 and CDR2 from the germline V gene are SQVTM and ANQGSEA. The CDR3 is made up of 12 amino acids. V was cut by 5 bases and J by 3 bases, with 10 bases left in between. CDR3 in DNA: TGCAGCGTTAAAAAGGGGCACACTGAAGCTTTCTTT. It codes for CSVKKGHTEAFF.

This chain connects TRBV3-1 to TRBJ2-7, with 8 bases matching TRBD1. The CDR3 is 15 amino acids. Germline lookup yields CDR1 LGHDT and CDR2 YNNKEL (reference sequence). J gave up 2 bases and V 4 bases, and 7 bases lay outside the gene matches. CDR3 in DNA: TGTGCCAGCAGCCGCTGGACAGGGATAACCTACGAGCAGTACTTC. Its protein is CASSRWTGITYEQYF.

The CDR3 DNA reads TGTGCCAGTAACTCTCCGGGTACCACAGATACGCAGTATTTT. Its protein is CASNSPGTTDTQYF. This chain uses TRBV7-2 with TRBJ2-3; D gene uncertain. The CDR3 consists of 14 residues. Germline assignment: CDR1 SGHTA and CDR2 FQGNSA. Trimming left V 9 bases short and J 2 bases short, with 15 bases between.

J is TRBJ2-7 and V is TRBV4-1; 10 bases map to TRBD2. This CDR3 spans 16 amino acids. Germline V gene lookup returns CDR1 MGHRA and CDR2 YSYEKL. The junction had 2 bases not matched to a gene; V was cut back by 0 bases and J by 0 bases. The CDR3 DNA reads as TGCGCCAGCAGCCAAGATCGACTAGCGGGCTCCTACGAGCAGTACTTC. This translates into CASSQDRLAGSYEQYF.

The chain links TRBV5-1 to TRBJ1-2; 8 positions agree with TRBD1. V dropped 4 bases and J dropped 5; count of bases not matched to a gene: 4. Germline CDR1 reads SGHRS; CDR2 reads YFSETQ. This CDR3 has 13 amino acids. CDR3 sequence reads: CASSARTGYGYTF. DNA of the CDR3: TGCGCCAGCAGCGCCCGGACAGGGTATGGCTACACCTTC.

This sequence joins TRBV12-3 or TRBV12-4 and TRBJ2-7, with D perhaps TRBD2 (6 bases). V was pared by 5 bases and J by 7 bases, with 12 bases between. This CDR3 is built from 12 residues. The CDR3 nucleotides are TGTGCCAGCAGTGGCGGAGGGGTTGAGCAGTACTTC. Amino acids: CASSGGGVEQYF.

In DNA, the CDR3 is TGCAGCGCCGACCGGGGCACCGGGGGCTACACCTTC. Protein: CSADRGTGGYTF. The rearrangement joins TRBV29-1 to TRBJ1-2; D may be TRBD1 (5 bases). Germline V gives CDR1 SQVTM, CDR2 ANQGSEA. This CDR3 has 12 residues. Trimming left V 7 bases short and J 8 bases short, with 17 bases between.